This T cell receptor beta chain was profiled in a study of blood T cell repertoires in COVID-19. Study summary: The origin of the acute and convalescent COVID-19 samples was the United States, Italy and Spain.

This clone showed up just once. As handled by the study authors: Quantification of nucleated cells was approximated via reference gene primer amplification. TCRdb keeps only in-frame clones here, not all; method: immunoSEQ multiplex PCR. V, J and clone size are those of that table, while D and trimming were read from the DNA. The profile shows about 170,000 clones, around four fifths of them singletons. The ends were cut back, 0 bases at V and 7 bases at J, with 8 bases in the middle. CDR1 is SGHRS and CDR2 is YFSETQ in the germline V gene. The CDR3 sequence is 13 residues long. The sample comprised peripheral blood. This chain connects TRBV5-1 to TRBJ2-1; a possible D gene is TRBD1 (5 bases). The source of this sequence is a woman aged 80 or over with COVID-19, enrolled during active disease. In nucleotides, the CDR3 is TGCGCCAGCAGCTTGGACAGGCTGAATGAGCAGTTCTTC. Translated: CASSLDRLNEQFF. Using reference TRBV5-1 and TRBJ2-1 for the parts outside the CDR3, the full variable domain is KAGVTQTPRYLIKTRGQQVTLSCSPISGHRSVSWYQQTPGQGLQFLFEYFSETQRNKGNFPGRFSGRQFSNSRSEMNVSTLELGDSALYLCASSLDRLNEQFFGPGTRLTVL.